The 30 T cell receptor beta chains presented below share a single source sample, sequenced in a study of cytomegalovirus exposure and HLA in healthy donors. Clones were read by immunoSEQ multiplex PCR, and TCRdb kept only the in-frame ones, dropping some. The sample lists about 130,000 clones, roughly nine tenths occurring once. Sequencing used PBMCs. These receptors all stem from a woman younger than 30 in good health and CMV-seropositive.

This rearrangement joins TRBV15 to TRBJ2-1; possibly TRBD2 for D (8 bases). The CDR3 extends over 17 amino acids. Per germline, CDR1 LNHNV and CDR2 YYDKDF (reference sequence). Trimming stripped 5 bases from V and 2 bases from J, with 19 bases between. The DNA for the CDR3 is TGTGCCACCAGCGGGGACAGCGGGGGACTGACCTACAATGAGCAGTTCTTC. Amino acids: CATSGDSGGLTYNEQFF.

V gene TRBV4-1 combines with J gene TRBJ1-3; 7 bases are shared with TRBD1. Germline CDR1 reads MGHRA; CDR2 reads YSYEKL. This CDR3 spans 15 amino acids. J was trimmed by 4 bases and V by 0 bases; bases with no gene match: 3. CDR3 region: CASSQETGDGNTIYF. The DNA of the CDR3 is TGCGCCAGCAGCCAAGAAACAGGGGACGGAAACACCATATATTTT.

The rearrangement links TRBV30 to TRBJ1-2, with 9 bases matching TRBD1. Germline trimming cut 3 bases from V and 4 bases from J; bases unmatched to any gene: 9. The germline V gene encodes CDR1 GTSNPN and CDR2 SVGIG (reference sequence). The CDR3 runs to 15 residues. CDR3 nucleotides: TGTGCCTGGAGAAACCCCCTGACAGGGGGCTATGGCTACACCTTC. This sequence encodes CAWRNPLTGGYGYTF.

The chain uses TRBV6-5 and TRBJ1-1, with 8 bases lining up with TRBD1. Looked up from germline, CDR1 is MNHEY and CDR2 is SVGAGI. V shed 5 bases, J shed 5 bases, and the junction held 10 bases outside the gene matches. The CDR3 sequence is 15 residues long. CDR3 loop: CASSPHGQGETEAFF. In DNA form, the CDR3 reads TGTGCCAGCAGTCCACACGGACAGGGAGAAACTGAAGCTTTCTTT.

The chain joins TRBV7-3 to TRBJ2-7, with 7 positions matching TRBD1. Germline CDR1 is SGHTA and CDR2 is FQGTGA. With 3 bases clipped from V and 4 bases from J, the junction kept 6 bases outside the gene matches. There are 14 residues in the CDR3. CDR3 bases: TGTGCCAGCAGCTTCTCCAGGGGGTATTACGAGCAGTACTTC. This encodes CASSFSRGYYEQYF. Variable domain in full (rest from reference TRBV7-3 and TRBJ2-7): GAGVSQTPSNKVTEKGKYVELRCDPISGHTALYWYRQSLGQGPEFLIYFQGTGAADDSGLPNDRFFAVRPEGSVSTLKIQRTERGDSAVYLCASSFSRGYYEQYFGPGTRLTVT.

The chain couples TRBV7-9 to TRBJ2-1, with TRBD2 identical over 8 bases. The CDR3 covers 15 residues. From germline, CDR1 is SEHNR and CDR2 FQNEAQ (reference sequence). Trimming at V came to 5 bases and at J to 5 bases, leaving 8 bases not matched to a gene. CDR3 coding DNA: TGTGCCAGCAGCCAACCGGGACTAGGGCACAATGAGCAGTTCTTC. The encoded protein is CASSQPGLGHNEQFF.

The chain carries TRBV4-1 and TRBJ2-7; TRBD2 matches at 10 bases. Germline V gene data show CDR1 as MGHRA and CDR2 as YSYEKL. With 2 bases clipped from V and 5 bases from J, the junction kept 9 bases outside the gene matches. The CDR3 is made up of 16 amino acids. The CDR3 reads CASSQLQSGGAHEQYF. The DNA for the CDR3 is TGCGCCAGCAGCCAATTGCAAAGCGGGGGGGCACACGAGCAGTACTTC.

This clone was counted a few times. This sequence joins TRBV7-2 and TRBJ2-1; 9 bases map to TRBD2. The germline V gene encodes CDR1 SGHTA and CDR2 FQGNSA. This CDR3 comprises 15 residues. Losses at the gene ends were 0 bases for V and 4 bases for J; bases not matched to a gene: 1. The CDR3 reads CASSLASGGYNEQFF. CDR3 DNA: TGTGCCAGCAGCTTAGCAAGCGGGGGGTACAATGAGCAGTTCTTC.

The chain employs TRBV7-9 and TRBJ2-7, with TRBD2 identical over 10 bases. CDR1 is SEHNR, CDR2 FQNEAQ, per germline (reference sequence). V was clipped by 5 bases and J by 7 bases; unmatched bases: 11. The CDR3 contains 15 residues. CDR3 sequence: CASSPGQRGGREQYF. Here the CDR3 DNA reads TGTGCCAGCAGCCCCGGCCAGCGGGGGGGCCGGGAGCAGTACTTC.

The V gene is TRBV9, the J gene TRBJ2-3, with TRBD2 as a possible D gene (6 bases). CDR3 length: 15 residues. Germline V lookup: CDR1 SGDLS, CDR2 YYNGEE. V was pared by 3 bases and J by 0 bases, with 11 bases between. In nucleotides, the CDR3 is TGTGCCAGCAGCGCGGGGACTTTTAGCACAGATACGCAGTATTTT. Residues: CASSAGTFSTDTQYF.

This clone has a handful of counts. V usage is TRBV5-1 and J usage is TRBJ2-1, with 10 nucleotides matching TRBD2. Germline V gene lookup returns CDR1 SGHRS and CDR2 YFSETQ. The CDR3 has 15 residues. V shed 2 bases and J 5 bases; nucleotides not matched to a gene: 4. The CDR3, as DNA: TGCGCCAGCAGCTTCAGCGGGGGGGCTGACAATGAGCAGTTCTTC. It codes for CASSFSGGADNEQFF.

Only one count was recorded for this clone. This sequence joins TRBV6-1 and TRBJ1-3; 10 nucleotides line up with TRBD1. CDR1 is MNHNS, CDR2 SASEGT, per germline. The CDR3 contains 19 residues. V was clipped by 4 bases and J by 0 bases; unmatched bases: 12. The CDR3 region is CASSVLPGQGGFSGNTIYF. In DNA, the CDR3 is TGTGCCAGCAGTGTGCTCCCCGGACAGGGGGGCTTCTCTGGAAACACCATATATTTT.

The rearrangement uses TRBV19 and TRBJ1-4; D perhaps matches TRBD1 (5 bases). Germline CDR1 is LNHDA and CDR2 is SQIVND (reference sequence). CDR3 size: 14 residues. Between the trimmed V and J ends, which lost 3 bases and 5 bases, there was a span of 10 bases. CDR3 loop: CASSIRRDNEKLFF. The CDR3 nucleotides read TGTGCCAGTAGTATTCGGCGGGACAATGAAAAACTGTTTTTT.

V usage is TRBV19 and J usage is TRBJ2-7, with 8 bases aligning to TRBD1. V was pared by 0 bases and J by 2 bases, with 6 bases of the junction left unmatched. The CDR3 extends over 16 amino acids. Germline CDR1 and CDR2: LNHDA and SQIVND (reference sequence). The CDR3 bases are TGTGCCAGTAGTATAGATCCCGCAGGGGGCACCTACGAGCAGTACTTC. The encoded protein is CASSIDPAGGTYEQYF.

The rearrangement uses TRBV19 and TRBJ1-1; no clear D. The CDR3 runs to 18 residues. Germline CDR1 is LNHDA and CDR2 is SQIVND (reference sequence). V shed 0 bases and J shed 0 bases, with 17 bases lying between them. As DNA, the CDR3 is TGTGCCAGTAGTATAGAGTTCCAGTTCCAAGACATGAACACTGAAGCTTTCTTT. This codes for CASSIEFQFQDMNTEAFF.

The chain uses TRBV27 and TRBJ2-2, with 8 positions matching TRBD1. The V gene's germline CDR1 is MNHEY and CDR2 SMNVEV (reference sequence). The ends lost 3 bases at V and 5 bases at J; junction bases unmatched: 11. CDR3 size: 17 residues. In DNA form, the CDR3 reads TGTGCCAGCAGTTTTCGGACAGGGAGGCTTAGGACCGGGGAGCTGTTTTTT. It is translated as CASSFRTGRLRTGELFF.

The V and J genes are TRBV2 and TRBJ2-2; 13 bases line up with TRBD2. After removal of 6 bases from V and 6 bases from J, the junction contained 4 bases not matched to a gene. CDR3 length: 15 residues. Germline CDR1 is SNHLY and CDR2 is FYNNEI. Here the CDR3 reads CASSTSGGASGELFF. The CDR3 DNA is TGTGCCAGCAGCACTAGCGGGGGGGCGTCCGGGGAGCTGTTTTTT.

This sequence joins TRBV7-8 and TRBJ2-7; weak D call: TRBD1 (6 bases). CDR3 length: 16 residues. Germline loops: CDR1 SGHVS, CDR2 FQNEAQ. Trimming pared 1 base from V and 4 bases from J, leaving 17 bases between. CDR3 sequence (DNA): TGTGCCAGCAGCTTAGAGTCGACAGGCTATAATTACGAGCAGTACTTC. Amino acid sequence: CASSLESTGYNYEQYF.

The genes are TRBV6-6 and TRBJ1-2; 9 bases are a match to TRBD1. The J segment lost 4 bases and the V segment lost 0 bases, leaving 6 bases of the junction unmatched. The CDR3 is 16 residues long. Per germline, CDR1 MNHNY and CDR2 SVGAGI (reference sequence). DNA for the CDR3: TGTGCCAGCAGTTACTCACAGGGGGCACTTGGCTATGGCTACACCTTC. The encoded protein is CASSYSQGALGYGYTF.

The chain employs TRBV2 and TRBJ1-4; D is uncertain. Per germline, CDR1 SNHLY and CDR2 FYNNEI. This CDR3 region has 14 residues. V was cut by 6 bases and J by 7 bases, with 15 bases left in between. The CDR3 here is CASRVPGSTEKLFF. DNA of the CDR3: TGTGCCAGCAGAGTACCGGGGTCTACTGAAAAACTGTTTTTT.

This sequence joins TRBV15 and TRBJ1-1; D is undetermined. Trimming took 0 bases from V and 9 from J, leaving 26 bases between them. Germline V CDR1 and CDR2: LNHNV, YYDKDF (reference sequence). CDR3 length: 18 amino acids. The CDR3 sequence is CATSREIGNSGRGSKAFF. CDR3 DNA sequence: TGTGCCACCAGCAGAGAGATAGGGAATAGTGGACGAGGGTCGAAAGCTTTCTTT.

This chain connects TRBV2 to TRBJ2-6; 7 bases fit TRBD2. This CDR3 has 14 amino acids. Germline CDR1 reads SNHLY; CDR2 reads FYNNEI. Trimming removed 4 bases from V and 5 bases from J; junction bases left unmatched: 2. The CDR3 DNA is TGTGCCAGCAGTGGGGGGACTAGGGCCAACGTCCTGACTTTC. Its translation is CASSGGTRANVLTF.

The chain has TRBV9 and TRBJ2-3, with a weak D call TRBD2 (6 bases). Germline CDR1 is SGDLS and CDR2 is YYNGEE. Trimming stripped 0 bases from V and 4 bases from J, with 12 bases between. This CDR3 has 15 residues. This chain's CDR3 is CASSVEEGLADTQYF. For the CDR3, the DNA is TGTGCCAGCAGCGTAGAGGAGGGACTTGCAGATACGCAGTATTTT. Looking up the rest from reference TRBV9 and TRBJ2-3 gives the full variable domain: DSGVTQTPKHLITATGQRVTLRCSPRSGDLSVYWYQQSLDQGLQFLIQYYNGEERAKGNILERFSAQQFPDLHSELNLSSLELGDSALYFCASSVEEGLADTQYFGPGTRLTVL.

The chain has TRBV28 and TRBJ1-3, with 10 bases that match TRBD1. After removal of 5 bases from V and 2 bases from J, the junction contained 6 bases not matched to a gene. The length of the CDR3 is 16 residues. The germline V gene has CDR1 MDHEN and CDR2 SYDVKM. CDR3 sequence (DNA): TGTGCCAGCAGTCCAGGGGGACAGGGGCCTGGAAACACCATATATTTT. This encodes CASSPGGQGPGNTIYF.

This chain links TRBV6-5 with TRBJ1-2; D is possibly TRBD1 (5 bases). Trimming stripped 8 bases from V and 6 bases from J, with 13 bases between. This CDR3 is 12 amino acids long. The germline V gene has CDR1 MNHEY and CDR2 SVGAGI. The CDR3 protein is CASGAWGDGYTF. CDR3 bases: TGTGCCAGCGGGGCGTGGGGGGATGGCTACACCTTC.

The chain is built from TRBV5-1 and TRBJ1-2; 7 nucleotides align to TRBD1. J lost 7 bases, V lost 3 bases, and 12 bases had no gene match. The germline V gene has CDR1 SGHRS and CDR2 YFSETQ. The CDR3 is 15 amino acids. The CDR3 DNA sequence: TGCGCCAGCAGCTGGGACAGTCCGGTTACGGGTGGCTACACCTTC. This sequence encodes CASSWDSPVTGGYTF.

The J gene is TRBJ1-2, the V gene TRBV6-4; 7 bases match TRBD1. This CDR3 has 16 residues. CDR1 MRHNA and CDR2 SNTAGT come from the germline V gene. V dropped 4 bases and J dropped 4; count of bases not matched to a gene: 12. CDR3 nucleotides: TGTGCCAGCAGTGCAGATCCTTTAGGGACAGTCTATGGCTACACCTTC. Protein: CASSADPLGTVYGYTF.

The rearrangement joins TRBV7-6 to TRBJ2-5; possible D gene TRBD1, 6 bases. This CDR3 spans 15 amino acids. With 4 bases removed from V and 4 bases from J, the gap between germline ends came to 16 bases. Germline V CDR1 and CDR2: SGHVS, FNYEAQ. The CDR3: CASSYAGTSTETQYF. CDR3 in DNA: TGTGCCAGCAGCTACGCCGGGACATCAACAGAGACCCAGTACTTC.

The chain combines TRBV15 with TRBJ1-1; 7 nucleotides line up with TRBD1. The germline CDR1 and CDR2 sequences are LNHNV and YYDKDF (reference sequence). V was clipped by 3 bases and J by 0 bases; unmatched bases: 1. This CDR3 region has 14 residues. CDR3: CATSSTGVNTEAFF. For the CDR3, the DNA is TGTGCCACCAGCAGTACAGGGGTGAACACTGAAGCTTTCTTT.

The rearrangement uses TRBV2 and TRBJ1-1; tentative D call: TRBD1 (5 bases). The CDR3 loop spans 12 amino acids. Germline V gives CDR1 SNHLY, CDR2 FYNNEI. V shed 6 bases and J shed 8 bases, with 13 bases lying between them. This CDR3 reads CASSRDFPEAFF. The CDR3 coding sequence is TGTGCCAGCAGCCGGGACTTTCCAGAAGCTTTCTTT.